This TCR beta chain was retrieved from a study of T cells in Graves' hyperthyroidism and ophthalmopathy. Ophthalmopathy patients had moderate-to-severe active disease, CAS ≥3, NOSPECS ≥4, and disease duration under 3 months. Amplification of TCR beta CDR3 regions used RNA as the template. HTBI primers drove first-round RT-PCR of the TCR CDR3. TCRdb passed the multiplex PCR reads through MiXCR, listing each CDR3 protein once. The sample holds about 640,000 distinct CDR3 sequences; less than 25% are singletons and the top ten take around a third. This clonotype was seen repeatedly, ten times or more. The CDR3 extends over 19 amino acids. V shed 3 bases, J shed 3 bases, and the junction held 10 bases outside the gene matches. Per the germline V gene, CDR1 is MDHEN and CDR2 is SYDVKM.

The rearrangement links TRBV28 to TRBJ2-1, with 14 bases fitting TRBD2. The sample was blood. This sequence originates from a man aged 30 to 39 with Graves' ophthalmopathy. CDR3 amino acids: CASSFGTGGTSGSYNEQFF. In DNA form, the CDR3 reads TGTGCCAGCAGTTTCGGGACAGGAGGGACTAGCGGGAGCTACAATGAGCAGTTCTTC.